The 26 T cell receptor beta chains given below trace back to one sample, sequenced in a study of T cells in Graves' hyperthyroidism and ophthalmopathy. Amplification targeted TCR beta CDR3 regions from RNA transcripts. With the HTBI primer set, the TCR CDR3 went through a first round of RT-PCR. MiXCR was run by TCRdb on the multiplex PCR reads, yielding one entry per CDR3 protein. Of some 550,000 distinct CDR3 sequences listed, roughly 15% are singletons. Specimen: blood. All receptors derive from a woman in her 40s with Graves' ophthalmopathy.

In this sample, this clonotype turned up many times. CDR3 coding DNA: TGTGCCAGCAGCTACGCCGACGGGGTCCCCTACGAGCAGTACTTC. Its translation is CASSYADGVPYEQYF. This chain joins TRBV7-6 and TRBJ2-7; D may be TRBD2 (5 bases). The CDR3 has 15 residues. V lost 4 bases to trimming and J lost 2 bases, with 15 bases between them. Germline assignment: CDR1 SGHVS and CDR2 FNYEAQ.

V and J are TRBV7-9 and TRBJ2-1; either TRBD1 or TRBD2 may supply D (6 bases each). Trimming took 3 bases from V and 7 from J, leaving 13 bases between them. Germline CDR1 reads SEHNR; CDR2 reads FQNEAQ (reference sequence). CDR3 size: 14 residues. CDR3 bases: TGTGCCAGCAGCTTGGGGGGCAGTCTGAATGAGCAGTTCTTC. It is translated as CASSLGGSLNEQFF.

V is TRBV14 and J is TRBJ1-3; TRBD1 agrees at 8 bases. This CDR3 has 14 amino acids. Germline CDR1 reads SGHDN; CDR2 reads FVKESK. J gave up 5 bases and V 4 bases, and 4 bases lay outside the gene matches. The CDR3 coding sequence is TGTGCCAGCAGCCCGGGACAGGTGCGAAACACCATATATTTT. Protein product: CASSPGQVRNTIYF.

This clonotype showed up many times. The CDR3 region is CASRLGHNYGYTF. Here the CDR3 DNA reads TGTGCCAGCAGACTCGGACACAACTATGGCTACACCTTC. The chain uses TRBV2 and TRBJ1-2, with D perhaps TRBD1 (5 bases). With 6 bases removed from V and 2 bases from J, the gap between germline ends came to 10 bases. Germline loops: CDR1 SNHLY, CDR2 FYNNEI. This CDR3 spans 13 amino acids.

In its sample, this clonotype was seen many times. The gene calls are TRBV28 and TRBJ2-3; tentatively, D is TRBD1 (6 bases). CDR1 is MDHEN, CDR2 SYDVKM, per germline. CDR3 size: 14 residues. Deletions cut 5 bases from V and 2 bases from J, with 11 bases between. The CDR3 nucleotides read TGTGCCAGCAGTCGGTGGACAGCCACAGATACGCAGTATTTT. Translating it yields CASSRWTATDTQYF.

This clonotype was picked up many times. V usage is TRBV30 and J usage is TRBJ1-3, with D uncertain. This CDR3 spans 13 amino acids. V gave up 0 bases and J gave up 3 bases, with 6 bases separating them. Germline loops: CDR1 GTSNPN, CDR2 SVGIG (reference sequence). The CDR3 loop is CAWSVIFGNTIYF. DNA of the CDR3: TGTGCCTGGAGTGTAATTTTTGGAAACACCATATATTTT.

This clonotype was counted a few times. The genes are TRBV20-1 and TRBJ1-2; 8 bases align to TRBD1. V shed 1 base, J shed 9 bases, and the junction held 4 bases outside the gene matches. This CDR3 comprises 12 residues. Per germline, CDR1 DFQATT and CDR2 SNEGSKA (reference sequence). The CDR3 spells CSARVGQGRYTF. As DNA, the CDR3 is TGCAGTGCTAGAGTCGGACAGGGTCGCTACACCTTC.

At least ten counts were recorded for this clonotype. The rearrangement joins TRBV5-6 to TRBJ2-1; no firm D call. Germline-derived CDR1 and CDR2 are SGHDT and YYEEEE. CDR3 size: 12 residues. With 3 bases removed from V and 6 bases from J, the gap between germline ends came to 7 bases. CDR3: CASSSYSNEQFF. The CDR3 DNA reads as TGTGCCAGCAGCTCATACAGCAATGAGCAGTTCTTC.

This clonotype was recorded a few times. The V and J genes are TRBV7-2 and TRBJ2-2; TRBD1 matches at 9 bases. The trim removed 5 bases at V and 4 bases at J, leaving 17 bases unmatched. Germline V gene sequence: CDR1 SGHTA, CDR2 FQGNSA. The CDR3 has 19 amino acids. In DNA, the CDR3 is TGTGCCAGCAGCCCCCGCTTAGCGGACAGGGGATATAGCACCGGGGAGCTGTTTTTT. Encoded protein: CASSPRLADRGYSTGELFF.

This clonotype appeared many times. The chain combines TRBV20-1 with TRBJ2-3; perhaps TRBD1 as D (6 bases). This CDR3 has 13 amino acids. The V and J ends lost 1 base and 5 bases respectively, with 10 bases between them. Germline lookup yields CDR1 DFQATT and CDR2 SNEGSKA (reference sequence). CDR3 amino acids: CSARGQVLDTQYF. The DNA of the CDR3 is TGCAGTGCTAGAGGACAGGTATTAGATACGCAGTATTTT.

This clonotype was detected many times. The chain employs TRBV3-1 and TRBJ2-7; D might be TRBD1 or TRBD2, each matching 5 bases. The germline V and J ends were trimmed by 6 bases and 3 bases, with 12 bases remaining between them. The CDR3 runs to 13 residues. CDR1 is LGHDT and CDR2 is YNNKEL in the germline V gene (reference sequence). CDR3 sequence reads: CASSSGADYEQYF. The CDR3 DNA is TGTGCCAGCAGTTCCGGGGCCGACTACGAGCAGTACTTC.

This clonotype has a count of ten or more. V gene TRBV4-1 combines with J gene TRBJ2-3; 15 nucleotides agree with TRBD2. Germline-derived CDR1 and CDR2 are MGHRA and YSYEKL. V lost 4 bases, J lost 6 bases, and 2 bases stayed unmatched. The length of the CDR3 is 15 residues. The DNA for the CDR3 is TGCGCCAGCAGCCCAGGGACTAGCGGGAGGGATACGCAGTATTTT. Its protein product is CASSPGTSGRDTQYF.

There are many counts of this clonotype. The J gene is TRBJ2-7, the V gene TRBV12-3 or TRBV12-4; TRBD1 is a possible D gene (6 bases). The germline V and J ends were trimmed by 6 bases and 8 bases, with 17 bases remaining between them. The CDR3 has 13 amino acids. CDR3 residues: CASSTSYREQQYF. The DNA of the CDR3 is TGTGCCAGCAGCACCTCCTACAGGGAACAGCAGTACTTC.

This clonotype was seen at least ten times. The chain joins TRBV2 to TRBJ2-7, with 9 bases identical to TRBD2. The CDR3 has 13 amino acids. Germline assignment: CDR1 SNHLY and CDR2 FYNNEI. V lost 8 bases to trimming and J lost 4 bases; unmatched junction nucleotides: 6. The CDR3 sequence is CASSGTSFYEQYF. The CDR3 DNA reads TGTGCCAGCTCCGGGACTAGCTTTTACGAGCAGTACTTC.

The sample holds many counts of this clonotype. The J gene is TRBJ1-5, the V gene TRBV5-6; TRBD1 matches at 9 bases. The CDR3 sequence is 14 residues long. V trimming: 4 bases; J trimming: 5 bases; junction bases outside the gene matches: 4. Germline CDR1 reads SGHDT; CDR2 reads YYEEEE. The CDR3: CASSQDRGDQPQHF. The CDR3 DNA reads as TGTGCCAGCAGCCAGGACAGGGGAGATCAGCCCCAGCATTTT.

The chain couples TRBV2 to TRBJ2-7; maybe TRBD1 (6 bases). The ends were cut back, 8 bases at V and 0 bases at J, with 17 bases in the middle. The CDR3 has 15 residues. Germline lookup yields CDR1 SNHLY and CDR2 FYNNEI. The CDR3 DNA follows: TGTGCCAGCGGAGGCTCCGGACAGTCCTCCTACGAGCAGTACTTC. This codes for CASGGSGQSSYEQYF.

This clonotype was seen a few times. V is TRBV29-1 and J is TRBJ2-7; TRBD1 matches at 7 bases. V lost 5 bases, J lost 7 bases, and 5 bases stayed unmatched. CDR3 length: 11 residues. Germline lookup yields CDR1 SQVTM and CDR2 ANQGSEA. The CDR3 nucleotides are TGCAGCGTTCATGACAGGGCAGAGCAGTACTTC. It specifies CSVHDRAEQYF.

J is TRBJ2-6 and V is TRBV2; 8 bases align to TRBD1. V was clipped by 8 bases and J by 0 bases; unmatched bases: 15. Per germline, CDR1 SNHLY and CDR2 FYNNEI. The CDR3 loop spans 19 amino acids. The CDR3 reads CASRQGAGTGGSGANVLTF. Written as DNA, the CDR3 is TGTGCCAGCCGGCAGGGGGCGGGAACCGGCGGCTCTGGGGCCAACGTCCTGACTTTC.

CDR3 region: CASGPTATGAGRPIEQYF. The CDR3 DNA reads TGTGCCAGCGGCCCAACGGCGACCGGGGCGGGACGCCCCATCGAGCAGTACTTC. The chain couples TRBV9 to TRBJ2-7; possible D gene TRBD2, 6 bases. The CDR3 loop spans 18 amino acids. Looked up from germline, CDR1 is SGDLS and CDR2 is YYNGEE. V was clipped by 7 bases and J by 6 bases, with 32 bases between them. The complete variable domain, with remaining parts taken from reference TRBV9 and TRBJ2-7, reads DSGVTQTPKHLITATGQRVTLRCSPRSGDLSVYWYQQSLDQGLQFLIQYYNGEERAKGNILERFSAQQFPDLHSELNLSSLELGDSALYFCASGPTATGAGRPIEQYFGPGTRLTVT.

This clonotype was seen at least ten times. The chain recombines TRBV11-2 with TRBJ2-1; 11 positions match TRBD2. The germline CDR1 and CDR2 sequences are SGHAT and FQNNGV. The CDR3 runs 15 residues. After removal of 5 bases from V and 5 bases from J, the junction contained 5 bases not matched to a gene. The CDR3 is CASSLRLAGNNEQFF. CDR3 coding DNA: TGTGCCAGCAGCCTCAGACTAGCGGGGAACAATGAGCAGTTCTTC. Full variable domain (remainder filled in from reference TRBV11-2 and TRBJ2-1): EAGVAQSPRYKIIEKRQSVAFWCNPISGHATLYWYQQILGQGPKLLIQFQNNGVVDDSQLPKDRFSAERLKGVDSTLKIQPAKLEDSAVYLCASSLRLAGNNEQFFGPGTRLTVL.

This clonotype was detected a few times. The chain is built from TRBV20-1 and TRBJ1-2; TRBD1 matches at 8 bases. Germline V CDR1 and CDR2: DFQATT, SNEGSKA (reference sequence). Trimming cost V 5 bases and J 1 base; bases outside gene matches: 12. The CDR3 runs to 16 residues. In nucleotides, the CDR3 is TGCAGTGCTTTGGGACAGGTTTCGCGGGGTAACTATGGCTACACCTTC. Residues: CSALGQVSRGNYGYTF.

At least ten counts were recorded for this clonotype. This rearrangement joins TRBV28 to TRBJ1-1; TRBD1 is a possible D gene (5 bases). The CDR3 contains 13 residues. With 7 bases removed from V and 4 bases from J, the gap between germline ends came to 13 bases. The germline gives CDR1 MDHEN, CDR2 SYDVKM. Here the CDR3 reads CASIRGESTEAFF. CDR3 nucleotide sequence: TGTGCCAGCATCCGGGGGGAGAGCACTGAAGCTTTCTTT.

The table lists this clonotype with many counts. This chain uses TRBV20-1 with TRBJ2-5; tentatively, D is TRBD2 (7 bases). The V end was cut by 1 base, the J end by 1 base, with 10 bases between. The CDR3 is made up of 14 amino acids. Germline lookup yields CDR1 DFQATT and CDR2 SNEGSKA (reference sequence). The CDR3 protein is CSARAGGVQETQYF. The CDR3 DNA sequence: TGCAGTGCTAGAGCGGGGGGCGTCCAAGAGACCCAGTACTTC.

Turning to this clonotype: A read error is possible here, since a much larger clone lies one base away. Because the CDR3 is missing its conserved closing phenylalanine or tryptophan, this is likely a read error. This chain connects TRBV30 to TRBJ1-1; D gene unclear. V lost 1 base to trimming and J lost 9 bases, with 9 bases between them. CDR1 and CDR2 (germline): GTSNPN, SVGIG (reference sequence). The CDR3 has 11 amino acids. CDR3 residues: CAWSEAQKAFL. CDR3 nucleotides: TGTGCCTGGAGTGAGGCTCAGAAAGCTTTCCTT.

Details on this clonotype: This could be a read error, since a much larger clone is one nucleotide away. This sequence joins TRBV7-3 and TRBJ2-5; D unresolved. Matching the DNA end better, TRBJ2-1 makes the J call doubtful. The length of the CDR3 is 14 residues. CDR1 and CDR2 from the germline V gene are SGHTA and FQGTGA. The CDR3: CASSLTGYQETQFF. The DNA for the CDR3 is TGTGCCAGCAGCTTAACAGGGTACCAAGAGACCCAGTTCTTC.

This clonotype was found many times. The chain combines TRBV18 with TRBJ2-3, with a tentative D call TRBD1 (8 bases). This CDR3 has 16 amino acids. Germline lookup yields CDR1 KGHSH and CDR2 LQKENI. Trimming took off 2 bases at V and 4 bases at J, with 16 bases between the two ends. The CDR3 sequence: CASSPAGQAGADTQYF. CDR3 DNA: TGTGCCAGCTCACCAGCGGGACAGGCGGGAGCAGATACGCAGTATTTT.